The 10 T cell receptor beta chains below come from one sample, sequenced in a study of cytomegalovirus exposure and HLA in healthy donors. The PCR contained 60 Vbeta and 13 Jbeta primers. The repertoire was sequenced with immunoSEQ multiplex PCR; TCRdb's copy has only in-frame clones and lacks some. The sample holds fewer than 150,000 clones, around 80% seen once. Input material: PBMCs. The receptors here all came from a man aged 45 to 65 in good health and CMV-seronegative.

The chain combines TRBV18 with TRBJ1-4; 7 positions match TRBD1. With 10 bases clipped from V and 5 bases from J, the junction kept 7 bases outside the gene matches. Per the germline V gene, CDR1 is KGHSH and CDR2 is LQKENI. CDR3 length: 13 residues. The CDR3 bases are TGTGCCACCTCCGGGACAGAGAATGAAAAACTGTTTTTT. As protein: CATSGTENEKLFF.

The chain recombines TRBV5-1 with TRBJ2-7; 9 nucleotides line up with TRBD1. The CDR3 length is 13 residues. After removal of 3 bases from V and 6 bases from J, the junction contained 4 bases not matched to a gene. Germline V gene lookup returns CDR1 SGHRS and CDR2 YFSETQ. The DNA of the CDR3 is TGCGCCAGCAGCTCACCGGGACAGGGCGAGCAGTACTTC. Amino acid sequence: CASSSPGQGEQYF.

This clone showed up just a few times. V is TRBV30 and J is TRBJ2-5; 7 nucleotides align to TRBD2. Looked up from germline, CDR1 is GTSNPN and CDR2 is SVGIG (reference sequence). The V gene end was trimmed by 1 base and the J gene end by 4 bases; junction bases not matched to a gene: 12. The CDR3 consists of 16 residues. CDR3 sequence (DNA): TGTGCCTGGAGTGACCAGCGGGGAGGATTCACAGAGACCCAGTACTTC. It translates to CAWSDQRGGFTETQYF.

The J gene is TRBJ2-5, the V gene TRBV9; TRBD1 aligns across 8 bases. The V and J ends lost 4 bases and 5 bases, in that order; junction bases with no gene match: 10. Germline V gene lookup returns CDR1 SGDLS and CDR2 YYNGEE. The CDR3 covers 15 residues. CDR3 protein: CASSPRDRTSETQYF. The CDR3 DNA reads TGTGCCAGCAGCCCACGGGACAGGACAAGCGAGACCCAGTACTTC.

The table lists this clone with a count of one. The J gene is TRBJ1-2, the V gene TRBV6-1, with 9 nucleotides matching TRBD1. The trim removed 3 bases at V and 0 bases at J, leaving 5 bases unmatched. This CDR3 spans 16 amino acids. Germline V CDR1 and CDR2: MNHNS, SASEGT. The DNA for the CDR3 is TGTGCCAGCAGTGAGGACAGGGGTGGTGCTAACTATGGCTACACCTTC. Translated, it gives CASSEDRGGANYGYTF.

This clone was seen a few times. The rearrangement uses TRBV19 and TRBJ2-2; 7 bases line up with TRBD1. The V gene's germline CDR1 is LNHDA and CDR2 SQIVND (reference sequence). The CDR3 contains 12 residues. Trimming cost V 8 bases and J 6 bases; bases outside gene matches: 3. The CDR3 protein is CASGTDSGELFF. The DNA of the CDR3 is TGTGCCAGTGGGACAGACTCCGGGGAGCTGTTTTTT.

The CDR3: CASSRAGFQEKLFF. Here the CDR3 DNA reads TGTGCCAGTAGTAGGGCAGGATTTCAAGAAAAACTGTTTTTT. The V and J genes are TRBV19 and TRBJ1-4; D is unclear. The CDR3 runs 14 residues. CDR1 is LNHDA, CDR2 SQIVND, per germline (reference sequence). Trimming shortened V by 4 bases and J by 8 bases, and 14 bases separated the two germline ends.

J is TRBJ1-3 and V is TRBV7-3; TRBD1 might be the D (5 bases). Germline V gives CDR1 SGHTA, CDR2 FQGTGA. The CDR3 consists of 13 residues. Trimming removed 5 bases from V and 3 bases from J, with 8 bases in between. In nucleotides, the CDR3 is TGTGCCAGCAGCACAGGAGATGGAAACACCATATATTTT. Amino acid sequence: CASSTGDGNTIYF.

The chain links TRBV4-1 to TRBJ2-1; 14 positions match TRBD2. The CDR3 length is 15 residues. J was trimmed by 7 bases and V by 4 bases; bases with no gene match: 3. The V gene's germline CDR1 is MGHRA and CDR2 YSYEKL. The CDR3 nucleotides read TGCGCCAGCAGCCCGGGACTAGCGGGAGTGAATGAGCAGTTCTTC. Translation: CASSPGLAGVNEQFF.

The chain uses TRBV18 and TRBJ2-7; D gene uncertain. Trimming removed 9 bases at V and 3 bases at J, with 6 bases between. Germline lookup yields CDR1 KGHSH and CDR2 LQKENI. The CDR3 length is 10 residues. The DNA for the CDR3 is TGTGCCAGATACATCTACGAGCAGTACTTC. As protein: CARYIYEQYF.